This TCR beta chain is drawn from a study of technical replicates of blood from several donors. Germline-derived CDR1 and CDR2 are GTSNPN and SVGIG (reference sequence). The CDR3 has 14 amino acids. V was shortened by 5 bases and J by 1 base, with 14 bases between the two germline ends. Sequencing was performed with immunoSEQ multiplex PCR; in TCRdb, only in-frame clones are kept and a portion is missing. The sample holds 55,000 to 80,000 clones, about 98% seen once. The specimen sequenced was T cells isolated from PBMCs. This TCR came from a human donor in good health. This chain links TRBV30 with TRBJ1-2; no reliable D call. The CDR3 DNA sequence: TGTGCCTGGGATCGAGCAGGTATTAACTATGGCTACACCTTC. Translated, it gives CAWDRAGINYGYTF. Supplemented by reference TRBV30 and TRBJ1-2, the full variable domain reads SQTIHQWPATLVQPVGSPLSLECTVEGTSNPNLYWYRQAAGRGLQLLFYSVGIGQISSEVPQNLSASRPQDRQFILSSKKLLLSDSGFYLCAWDRAGINYGYTFGSGTRLTVV.